This TCR beta chain was recorded in a study of vaccination and CD4 T cells after COVID-19. Whole-study context: The cells in question were stimulated using overlapping spike peptides derived from SARS-CoV-2, HCoV-NL63, HCoV-OC43 and HCoV-229E. Study-wide findings and caveats: Rising from about 20 to 38, the median of SARS-CoV-2-reactive clonotypes did not change significantly.

As to treatment: roughly 11-day PBMC culture with coronavirus spike peptide pools or control peptides (ViraFEST assay). Sequenced with the Oncomine TCR Beta short-read assay was DNA taken from cultured CD4+ T cells. Genomic DNA extraction was carried out from cultured CD4+ T cells. TCRdb re-derived calls from the PCR reads in MiXCR, one entry per CDR3 protein. The sample has some 13,000 distinct CDR3 sequences, 35% seen once; the top ten hold around 10%. This clonotype appeared a few times. Its antigen is still unknown. Trimming pared 6 bases from V and 8 bases from J, leaving 16 bases between. CDR3 length: 14 residues. Per the germline V gene, CDR1 is MNHNS and CDR2 is SASEGT.

Sequencing was performed on CD4+ T cells from blood, cultured in vitro. The gene calls are TRBV6-1 and TRBJ1-4; D is unresolved. The TCR sequence derives from a human donor who had recovered from COVID-19. The CDR3 here is CASSQTPRGEKLFF. Here the CDR3 DNA reads TGTGCCAGCAGCCAAACGCCGAGAGGAGAAAAACTGTTTTTT.